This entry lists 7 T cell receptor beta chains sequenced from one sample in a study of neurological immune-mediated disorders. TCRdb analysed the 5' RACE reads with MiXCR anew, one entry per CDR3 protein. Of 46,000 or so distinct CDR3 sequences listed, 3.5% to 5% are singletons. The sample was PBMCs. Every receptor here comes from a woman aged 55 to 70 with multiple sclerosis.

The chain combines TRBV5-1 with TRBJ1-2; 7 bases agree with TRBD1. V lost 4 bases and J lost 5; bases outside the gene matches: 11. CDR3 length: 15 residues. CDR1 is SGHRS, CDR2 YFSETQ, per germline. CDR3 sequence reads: CASSQDRVGIYGYTF. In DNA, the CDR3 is TGCGCCAGCAGCCAAGACAGGGTTGGGATTTATGGCTACACCTTC.

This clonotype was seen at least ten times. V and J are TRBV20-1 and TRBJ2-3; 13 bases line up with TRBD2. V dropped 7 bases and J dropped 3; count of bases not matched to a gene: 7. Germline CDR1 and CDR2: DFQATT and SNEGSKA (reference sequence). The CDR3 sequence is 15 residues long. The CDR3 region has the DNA TGCAGTGTTGGCGGGACTAGCGGGATGACAGATACGCAGTATTTT. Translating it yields CSVGGTSGMTDTQYF.

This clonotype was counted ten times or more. CDR3 nucleotide sequence: TGCGCCAGCAGCTTGAATACTAGGGGCGCAGATACGCAGTATTTT. It is translated as CASSLNTRGADTQYF. This chain connects TRBV5-1 to TRBJ2-3; the D gene could be TRBD1 or TRBD2 (5 bases each). Germline loops: CDR1 SGHRS, CDR2 YFSETQ. Trimming removed 1 base from V and 4 bases from J, with 13 bases in between. There are 15 residues in the CDR3.

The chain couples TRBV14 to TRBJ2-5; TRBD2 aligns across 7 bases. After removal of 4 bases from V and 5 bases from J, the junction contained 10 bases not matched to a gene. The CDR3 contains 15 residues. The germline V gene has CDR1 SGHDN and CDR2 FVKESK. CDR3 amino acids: CASSRARRERETQYF. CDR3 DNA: TGTGCCAGCAGCCGGGCTCGGCGGGAGAGGGAGACCCAGTACTTC. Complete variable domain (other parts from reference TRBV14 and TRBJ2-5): EAGVTQFPSHSVIEKGQTVTLRCDPISGHDNLYWYRRVMGKEIKFLLHFVKESKQDESGMPNNRFLAERTGGTYSTLKVQPAELEDSGVYFCASSRARRERETQYFGPGTRLLVL.

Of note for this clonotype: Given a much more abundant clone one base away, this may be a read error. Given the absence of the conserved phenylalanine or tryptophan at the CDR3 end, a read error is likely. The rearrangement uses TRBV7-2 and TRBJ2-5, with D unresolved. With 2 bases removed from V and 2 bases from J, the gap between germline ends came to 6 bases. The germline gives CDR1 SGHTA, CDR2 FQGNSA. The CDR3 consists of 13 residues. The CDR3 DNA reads TGTGCCAGCAGCTTAATTGGGCAAGAGACCCAGTACATC. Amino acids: CASSLIGQETQYI.

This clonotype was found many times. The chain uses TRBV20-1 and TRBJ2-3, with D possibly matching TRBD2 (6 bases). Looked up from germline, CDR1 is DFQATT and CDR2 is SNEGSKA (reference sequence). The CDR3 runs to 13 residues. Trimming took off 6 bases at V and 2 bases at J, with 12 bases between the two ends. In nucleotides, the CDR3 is TGCAGTGCGGAGGGGATTTTCACAGATACGCAGTATTTT. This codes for CSAEGIFTDTQYF.

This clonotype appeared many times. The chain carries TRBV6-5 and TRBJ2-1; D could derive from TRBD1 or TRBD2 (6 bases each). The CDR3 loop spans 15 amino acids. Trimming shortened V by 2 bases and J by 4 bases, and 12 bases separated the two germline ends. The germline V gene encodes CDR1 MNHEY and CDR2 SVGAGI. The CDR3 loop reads CASSYPQGRYNEQFF. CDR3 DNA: TGTGCCAGCAGTTACCCGCAGGGGAGGTACAATGAGCAGTTCTTC.